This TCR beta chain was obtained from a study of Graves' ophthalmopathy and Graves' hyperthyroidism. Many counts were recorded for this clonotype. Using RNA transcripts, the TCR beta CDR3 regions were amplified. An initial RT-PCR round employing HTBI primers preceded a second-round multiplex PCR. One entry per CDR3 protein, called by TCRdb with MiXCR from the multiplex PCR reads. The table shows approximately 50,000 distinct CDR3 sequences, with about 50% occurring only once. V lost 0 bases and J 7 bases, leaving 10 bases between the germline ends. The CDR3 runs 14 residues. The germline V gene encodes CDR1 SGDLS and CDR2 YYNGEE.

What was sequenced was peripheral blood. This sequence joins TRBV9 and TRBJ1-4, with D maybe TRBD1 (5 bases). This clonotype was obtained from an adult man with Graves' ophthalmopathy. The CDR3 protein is CASSVGSGGEKLFF. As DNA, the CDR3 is TGTGCCAGCAGCGTAGGTTCGGGGGGTGAAAAACTGTTTTTT.